Listed below are T cell receptor beta chains from one sample, sequenced in a study of cytomegalovirus exposure and HLA in healthy donors. The repertoire was sequenced with immunoSEQ multiplex PCR; TCRdb's copy has only in-frame clones and lacks some. Of 80,000 to 100,000 clones in the sample, about four fifths were seen once. Specimen: PBMCs. The receptors shown here come from a female donor in good health and CMV-seropositive. Both conserved end residues are part of each CDR3. Each record gives: J gene, clone size, D gene, V gene, CDR3 protein, CDR3 DNA. D genes are given only for firm matches. The size of a clone is reported for some rows only, either as once, few or many, or as a class for expanded clones.

>TRBJ1-2|.|TRBD1|TRBV9
CASSVGGTGGDGYTF
TGTGCCAGCAGCGTAGGCGGGACAGGGGGCGACGGCTACACCTTC
>TRBJ2-1|.|.|TRBV15
CATSRGGAGNEQFF
TGTGCCACCAGCAGAGGCGGGGCTGGCAATGAGCAGTTCTTC
>TRBJ1-1|.|.|TRBV6-5
CASSFLNTGGEAFF
TGTGCCAGCAGTTTCTTAAATACAGGCGGTGAAGCTTTCTTT
>TRBJ2-7|.|.|TRBV6-5
CASSPLGRPYEQYF
TGTGCCAGCAGTCCCCTGGGGCGGCCCTACGAGCAGTACTTC
>TRBJ1-5|.|.|TRBV12-5
CASGFSGAQHF
TGTGCTAGTGGTTTCAGCGGGGCCCAGCATTTT
>TRBJ2-7|.|TRBD2|TRBV2
CASSEALAGFYEQYF
TGTGCCAGCAGTGAAGCCCTAGCGGGATTTTACGAGCAGTACTTC
>TRBJ1-4|.|.|TRBV6-1
CASYTEASWREKLFF
TGTGCCAGTTATACCGAGGCCTCCTGGCGTGAAAAACTGTTTTTT
>TRBJ2-7|once|TRBD2|TRBV27
CASQGLADLYF
TGTGCCAGCCAGGGACTAGCGGACCTCTACTTC
>TRBJ1-1|.|TRBD1|TRBV10-2
CASSERRQGEAFF
TGCGCCAGCAGTGAGCGGAGACAGGGGGAAGCTTTCTTT
>TRBJ2-1|few|.|TRBV4-1
CASSFRVEGFF
TGCGCCAGCAGCTTCAGGGTGGAGGGGTTCTTC
>TRBJ2-3|few|TRBD1|TRBV10-3
CAISEGQGPSTDTQYF
TGTGCCATCAGTGAAGGACAGGGGCCTAGCACAGATACGCAGTATTTT
>TRBJ1-5|.|TRBD1|TRBV30
CAWSPPDRGNQPQHF
TGTGCCTGGAGTCCGCCCGACAGGGGCAATCAGCCCCAGCATTTT
>TRBJ2-7|few|TRBD1|TRBV30
CATGQDRGLDYEQYF
TGTGCCACGGGCCAGGACAGGGGGCTCGACTACGAGCAGTACTTC
>TRBJ2-7|.|TRBD2|TRBV2
CASSGIAGGLREQYF
TGTGCCAGCAGTGGAATAGCGGGGGGGCTACGCGAGCAGTACTTC
>TRBJ1-1|.|TRBD1|TRBV15
CATGTGGTEAFF
TGTGCCACCGGGACAGGGGGGACTGAAGCTTTCTTT
>TRBJ1-2|few|.|TRBV5-1
CASSLVQNWVYGYTF
TGCGCCAGCAGCTTGGTACAGAACTGGGTCTATGGCTACACCTTC
>TRBJ1-4|few|.|TRBV7-2
CASSYLPGPSEKLFF
TGTGCCAGCAGCTACCTGCCAGGCCCCTCTGAAAAACTGTTTTTT
>TRBJ1-1|.|.|TRBV18
CASSPGGSTEAFF
TGTGCCAGCTCACCAGGAGGAAGCACTGAAGCTTTCTTT
>TRBJ1-1|.|.|TRBV7-9
CASSLSVEAFF
TGTGCCAGCAGCTTAAGCGTGGAAGCTTTCTTT
>TRBJ1-5|few|.|TRBV5-6
CASSLGAGRQPQHF
TGTGCCAGCAGCCTGGGGGCAGGGAGGCAGCCCCAGCATTTT
>TRBJ1-1|.|.|TRBV7-9
CASSSRTRIKAFF
TGTGCCAGCAGCTCACGGACACGGATAAAAGCTTTCTTT
>TRBJ2-4|.|.|TRBV5-6
CASSRGAGLDGIQYF
TGTGCCAGCAGCCGGGGGGCGGGTCTTGATGGCATTCAGTACTTC
>TRBJ2-7|.|TRBD1|TRBV5-1
CASSLNRDRYEQYF
TGCGCCAGCAGCTTAAACCGGGACAGGTACGAGCAGTACTTC
>TRBJ2-2|.|.|TRBV6-5
CASSYSTDSGELFF
TGTGCCAGCAGTTACTCGACGGACAGCGGGGAGCTGTTTTTT
>TRBJ2-7|once|.|TRBV9
CASSVSAQGIGYEQYF
TGTGCCAGCAGCGTATCGGCACAGGGAATCGGGTACGAGCAGTACTTC
>TRBJ2-2|.|.|TRBV1
CTSNHRDRGTGELFF
TGCACCAGCAACCACCGGGACAGGGGTACCGGGGAGCTGTTTTTT
>TRBJ2-1|.|TRBD2|TRBV11-3
CASSPRRTSGTDEQFF
TGTGCCAGCAGCCCCAGGAGGACTAGCGGGACCGATGAGCAGTTCTTC
>TRBJ1-4|.|.|TRBV19
CASSDRTNEKLFF
TGTGCCAGTAGTGACAGAACTAATGAAAAACTGTTTTTT
>TRBJ2-7|.|.|TRBV18
CASSQTGAYEQYF
TGTGCCAGCTCACAAACAGGTGCCTACGAGCAGTACTTC
>TRBJ2-7|.|TRBD2|TRBV7-6
CASSSGTRVYEQYF
TGTGCCAGCAGCAGCGGGACTAGGGTCTACGAGCAGTACTTC
>TRBJ2-7|few|TRBD1|TRBV5-4
CASSSTGGWAEQYF
TGTGCCAGCAGCTCGACAGGGGGCTGGGCGGAGCAGTACTTC
>TRBJ2-1|.|.|TRBV6-1
CASSSGLASYNEQFF
TGTGCCAGCAGTTCAGGGTTGGCCTCCTACAATGAGCAGTTCTTC
>TRBJ1-2|.|.|TRBV12-2
CASRLPRVQGEVDGYTF
TGTGCAAGTCGCTTACCGCGGGTACAGGGGGAGGTGGATGGCTACACCTTC
>TRBJ2-3|.|TRBD2|TRBV7-2
CASSRDGLAGDTQYF
TGTGCCAGCAGCAGAGATGGACTAGCGGGAGATACGCAGTATTTT
>TRBJ2-3|.|TRBD1|TRBV6-1
CASTRGQGRDTQYF
TGTGCCAGCACCCGAGGACAGGGAAGAGATACGCAGTATTTT
>TRBJ2-7|few|TRBD1|TRBV7-6
CASSARDRVDEQYF
TGTGCCAGCAGCGCCCGGGACAGGGTTGACGAGCAGTACTTC
>TRBJ2-1|few|TRBD2|TRBV13
CASSLVSSGPYNEQFF
TGTGCCAGCAGCTTAGTTTCTAGCGGACCCTACAATGAGCAGTTCTTC
>TRBJ1-1|few|TRBD1|TRBV4-1
CASSVVGRGFGTEAFF
TGCGCCAGCAGCGTAGTAGGCAGGGGGTTTGGCACTGAAGCTTTCTTT
>TRBJ1-1|.|.|TRBV7-9
CASSSPGDTEAFF
TGTGCCAGCAGCTCCCCCGGAGACACTGAAGCTTTCTTT
>TRBJ2-7|.|.|TRBV6-5
CASSYQSGSEAYEQYF
TGTGCCAGCAGTTATCAATCGGGTAGCGAGGCCTACGAGCAGTACTTC
>TRBJ1-2|once|.|TRBV18
CASSEQGSDNYGYTF
TGTGCCAGCTCGGAACAGGGTTCAGATAACTATGGCTACACCTTC
>TRBJ1-6|.|.|TRBV7-9
CASSLVRSSYNSPLHF
TGTGCCAGCAGCTTAGTTAGGAGCTCCTATAATTCACCCCTCCACTTT
>TRBJ2-2|.|.|TRBV5-1
CASSLSGPGTGELFF
TGCGCCAGCAGCTTGAGCGGCCCGGGGACCGGGGAGCTGTTTTTT
>TRBJ2-7|.|TRBD2|TRBV4-2
CASSQDASGSSYEQYF
TGTGCCAGCAGCCAAGATGCTAGCGGGAGCTCCTACGAGCAGTACTTC
>TRBJ1-3|.|.|TRBV9
CASSVSRNREASGNTIYF
TGTGCCAGCAGCGTATCAAGAAACAGAGAAGCCTCGGGAAACACCATATATTTT
>TRBJ1-2|.|.|TRBV28
CASSFPRKTVNYGYTF
TGTGCCAGCAGTTTTCCCCGTAAGACAGTAAACTATGGCTACACCTTC
>TRBJ2-7|.|.|TRBV10-3
CAISDWADGSDEQYF
TGTGCCATCAGTGATTGGGCGGATGGTAGCGACGAGCAGTACTTC
>TRBJ1-4|.|TRBD1|TRBV18
CASSPPGQTNEKLFF
TGTGCCAGCTCACCACCGGGACAGACTAATGAAAAACTGTTTTTT
>TRBJ2-1|.|TRBD2|TRBV29-1
CSVSAIRAGESTYNEQFF
TGCAGCGTTTCTGCTATCCGAGCGGGAGAATCAACCTACAATGAGCAGTTCTTC
>TRBJ1-1|few|.|TRBV6-5
CASSYSEVGTEAFF
TGTGCCAGCAGTTACTCCGAGGTGGGCACTGAAGCTTTCTTT
>TRBJ2-7|once|.|TRBV5-4
CASETGIPPYEQYF
TGTGCCAGCGAAACCGGGATTCCCCCCTACGAGCAGTACTTC
>TRBJ1-1|few|.|TRBV5-5
CASSLILDTRDTEAFF
TGTGCCAGCAGCTTGATTCTTGATACTCGGGACACTGAAGCTTTCTTT
>TRBJ2-2|.|.|TRBV5-1
CASSLDGRVNTGELFF
TGCGCCAGCAGCTTGGATGGCAGGGTGAACACCGGGGAGCTGTTTTTT
>TRBJ2-7|.|.|TRBV10-1
CASSESVGAAYEQYF
TGCGCCAGCAGTGAGTCGGTGGGCGCCGCCTACGAGCAGTACTTC
>TRBJ1-4|.|TRBD1|TRBV2
CASSRQGAGMNEKLFF
TGTGCCAGCAGTAGACAGGGGGCAGGAATGAATGAAAAACTGTTTTTT
>TRBJ2-3|.|.|TRBV10-3
CAISESADYRDTQYF
TGTGCCATCAGTGAGTCGGCGGATTACCGAGATACGCAGTATTTT
>TRBJ2-7|few|TRBD1|TRBV6-1
CASSEVEGGAYEQYF
TGTGCCAGCAGTGAAGTTGAAGGGGGCGCGTACGAGCAGTACTTC
>TRBJ1-1|.|.|TRBV6-1
CASPEGVMNTEAFF
TGTGCCAGCCCGGAGGGCGTTATGAACACTGAAGCTTTCTTT
>TRBJ2-7|.|.|TRBV6-1
CASSELRHNVHEQYF
TGTGCCAGCAGTGAGCTCAGGCACAATGTACACGAGCAGTACTTC
>TRBJ1-4|.|.|TRBV5-6
CASSSRDLVEKLFF
TGTGCCAGCAGCTCCAGAGACTTAGTTGAAAAACTGTTTTTT